A selection of T cell receptor beta chains follows, all from one sample in a study of blood T cell repertoires in COVID-19. The assay was immunoSEQ multiplex PCR, and TCRdb's table has in-frame clones only and misses some. The repertoire consists of about 75,000 clones, with 80% to 90% occurring once and the leading ten covering around 22%. Sequencing was done on a sample of peripheral blood. These receptors all come from a woman in her forties or fifties with acute or convalescent COVID-19. CDR3s include the opening cysteine and the closing phenylalanine or tryptophan. The D gene is left open where the match is weak. Clone size appears in some rows only: once, few, many, or a class for an expanded clone.

j_call d_call v_call clone_size cdr3_aa cdr3_nt
TRBJ2-5 - TRBV4-2 once CASSQGGGAGGETQYF TGTGCCAGCAGCCAAGGGGGCGGAGCAGGCGGAGAGACCCAGTACTTC
TRBJ1-1 TRBD1 TRBV18 - CASYRQGITEAFF TGTGCCAGTTACAGACAGGGGATCACTGAAGCTTTCTTT
TRBJ1-2 TRBD1 TRBV4-1 - CASSQDSQGADGYTF TGCGCCAGCAGCCAAGATTCGCAGGGGGCGGATGGCTACACCTTC
TRBJ2-7 TRBD1 TRBV18 - CASSRGTGGISGYEQYF TGTGCCAGCAGTAGAGGGACAGGGGGGATTAGCGGCTACGAGCAGTACTTC
TRBJ1-1 TRBD1 TRBV15 - CATSRDPGGGKTEAFF TGTGCCACCAGCAGAGATCCAGGGGGAGGAAAAACTGAAGCTTTCTTT
TRBJ2-7 TRBD1 TRBV28 - CASSIWTGGLGEQYF TGTGCCAGCAGTATCTGGACAGGGGGCTTGGGAGAGCAGTACTTC
TRBJ2-5 - TRBV27 - CASSSSQDLETQYF TGTGCCAGCAGTTCCTCACAGGATCTCGAGACCCAGTACTTC
TRBJ1-4 - TRBV7-2 - CASSMRTATNEKLFF TGTGCCAGCAGCATGAGGACAGCAACTAATGAAAAACTGTTTTTT
TRBJ1-5 TRBD1 TRBV7-2 - CASSLKQGAGQPQHF TGTGCCAGCAGCTTGAAGCAGGGGGCCGGGCAGCCCCAGCATTTT
TRBJ1-3 TRBD1 TRBV4-1 - CASSPPRGAGNTIYF TGCGCCAGCAGCCCCCCCAGGGGGGCTGGAAACACCATATATTTT
TRBJ2-3 TRBD1 TRBV29-1 - CSVGQGADTQYF TGCAGCGTTGGGCAGGGGGCAGATACGCAGTATTTT
TRBJ2-1 - TRBV18 - CASSLGQPSSYNEQFF TGTGCCAGCTCACTCGGACAGCCGAGCTCCTACAATGAGCAGTTCTTC
TRBJ1-2 - TRBV18 - CASSLSFAYGYTF TGTGCCAGCTCACTCTCATTCGCGTATGGCTACACCTTC
TRBJ2-3 - TRBV27 - CASSFLGVTDTQYF TGTGCCAGCAGTTTCCTCGGGGTCACAGATACGCAGTATTTT
TRBJ2-2 - TRBV7-6 - CASSYPGEVYTGELFF TGTGCCAGCAGCTACCCGGGGGAAGTCTACACCGGGGAGCTGTTTTTT
TRBJ2-7 TRBD1 TRBV7-2 - CASSAHPGQGSHEQYF TGTGCCAGCAGCGCACACCCGGGACAGGGGTCCCACGAGCAGTACTTC
TRBJ1-5 TRBD1 TRBV19 - CASSRGQGINQPQHF TGTGCCAGTAGTAGAGGACAGGGAATCAATCAGCCCCAGCATTTT
TRBJ1-3 TRBD1 TRBV7-2 - CASSQKTGAGTIYF TGTGCCAGCAGCCAAAAGACAGGGGCCGGCACCATATATTTT
TRBJ1-3 TRBD1 TRBV7-2 once CASSFAGTAGNTIYF TGTGCCAGCAGCTTCGCCGGGACAGCTGGAAACACCATATATTTT
TRBJ1-2 - TRBV7-2 - CASSPPQSHYGYTF TGTGCCAGCAGCCCACCTCAAAGCCACTATGGCTACACCTTC